This TCR beta chain was recorded in a study of OX40 agonist ivuxolimab in advanced cancers. Study-level information: Every 2 weeks, patients got intravenous ivuxolimab at one of six dose levels (0.01-10 mg/kg). A male proportion of about 80% was recorded, with mean age about 62 years and range about 23 to 80. The study's findings and limits: The authors did not determine the antigen specificity of the expanded peripheral T cells.

Here immunoSEQ multiplex PCR was the method, and the copy in TCRdb shows in-frame clones only, minus some. The sample records about 76,000 clones, 75% to 90% being singletons. Germline V gives CDR1 SGHTA, CDR2 FQGNSA. V was pared by 5 bases and J by 8 bases, with 15 bases between. CDR3 size: 13 residues. Note on this clone: Its cognate antigen is unknown.

Material: CD4+ or CD8+ T cells sorted from blood, obtained in a trial of the OX40 agonist ivuxolimab. V and J are TRBV7-2 and TRBJ2-5, with D perhaps being TRBD1 or TRBD2 (5 bases each). This receptor was taken from an adult with an advanced solid tumor such as melanoma, head and neck, liver or kidney cancer. CDR3 in amino acids: CASSLRSGPTQYF. DNA of the CDR3: TGTGCCAGCAGCCTACGATCGGGGCCAACCCAGTACTTC.